The T cell receptor (beta chain) described here comes from a study of immune evolution from preneoplasia to lung adenocarcinoma. Study details: HLA loss of heterozygosity: about 7% AIS, around 16% MIA, 30% to 35% ADC, none AAH.

Premalignant or tumor cells were enriched by macro-dissection after pathologic assessment. Worth noting for this clone: Its antigen is undetermined.

CDR3 length: 14 amino acids. The germline gives CDR1 SEHNR, CDR2 FQNEAQ (reference sequence). V lost 5 bases and J 9 bases, leaving 14 bases between the germline ends. Regarding the study as a whole: Normal lung had highest clonality; later lesions appeared denser, more diverse. Normal lung had the highest top T cell clone frequencies.

TCRdb's copy holds only in-frame clones and misses some; the assay was immunoSEQ multiplex PCR. The sample consists of 4,500 or so clones, more than 60% of them appearing once. The sequence was collected from a person aged 60 to 85 with lung adenocarcinoma. The chain carries TRBV7-9 and TRBJ1-6, with TRBD1 as a possible D gene (6 bases). Material for sequencing was FFPE lung adenocarcinoma in situ tissue. This CDR3 is CASSATTGFSPLHF. The DNA of the CDR3 is TGTGCCAGCAGCGCCACAACAGGGTTTTCACCCCTCCACTTT. Based on the CDR3 plus reference TRBV7-9 and TRBJ1-6, the full variable domain is DTGVSQNPRHKITKRGQNVTFRCDPISEHNRLYWYRQTLGQGPEFLTYFQNEAQLEKSRLLSDRFSAERPKGSFSTLEIQRTEQGDSAMYLCASSATTGFSPLHFGNGTRLTVT.